One and the same sample provided the 17 T cell receptor beta chains below, sequenced in a study of T-cell reconstitution after alpha-beta-depleted transplantation in children. Preparation of the TCRbeta library used unique molecular identifiers. In TCRdb, the PCR reads were re-called with MiXCR into one record per CDR3 protein. This repertoire shows roughly 590,000 distinct CDR3 sequences, 16% found once; its top ten account for under 1.2%. The material was PBMCs from the stem cell graft donor, obtained from the stem cell graft. These receptor sequences come from a human donor who donated a stem cell graft to a child with acute myeloid leukemia.

At least ten counts were recorded for this clonotype. The rearrangement joins TRBV20-1 to TRBJ2-7, with TRBD2 matching over 11 bases. Trimming removed 6 bases from V and 10 bases from J; junction bases left unmatched: 17. The CDR3 length is 15 residues. The germline V gene has CDR1 DFQATT and CDR2 SNEGSKA (reference sequence). The CDR3 nucleotides read TGCAGTGCCCCCAGAGGCGAACTACTAGCGGGGGAACAGTACTTC. Encoded protein: CSAPRGELLAGEQYF.

This clonotype was counted many times. The chain is built from TRBV7-2 and TRBJ2-1, with 8 bases fitting TRBD2. The CDR3 consists of 17 residues. Germline loops: CDR1 SGHTA, CDR2 FQGNSA. The V segment lost 5 bases and the J segment 2 bases; nucleotides outside the gene matches: 11. The CDR3: CASSLLPGLGPYNEQFF. In DNA, the CDR3 is TGTGCCAGCAGCCTGCTACCGGGACTAGGACCCTACAATGAGCAGTTCTTC. The full variable domain, rest sourced from reference TRBV7-2 and TRBJ2-1, is GAGVSQSPSNKVTEKGKDVELRCDPISGHTALYWYRQSLGQGLEFLIYFQGNSAPDKSGLPSDRFSAERTGGSVSTLTIQRTQQEDSAVYLCASSLLPGLGPYNEQFFGPGTRLTVL.

This clonotype has a handful of counts. The chain carries TRBV7-8 and TRBJ2-7; the D gene is possibly TRBD2 (6 bases). CDR3 size: 16 residues. Trimming left V 1 base short and J 4 bases short, with 17 bases between. Germline CDR1 SGHVS, CDR2 FQNEAQ. CDR3 DNA sequence: TGTGCCAGCAGCTTAGGCCGCCAGGAGGGACCTTACGAGCAGTACGTC. This sequence encodes CASSLGRQEGPYEQYV.

The genes are TRBV11-2 and TRBJ2-7; D unclear. The germline gives CDR1 SGHAT, CDR2 FQNNGV. CDR3 length: 13 amino acids. The V and J ends lost 6 bases and 1 base respectively, with 10 bases between them. CDR3 in amino acids: CASRTDGSYEQYF. The CDR3 region has the DNA TGTGCCAGCAGGACGGACGGGTCCTACGAGCAGTACTTC.

This clonotype turned up a few times. The chain couples TRBV5-1 to TRBJ2-6, with D perhaps matching TRBD1 (6 bases). Germline V CDR1 and CDR2: SGHRS, YFSETQ. The germline V and J ends were trimmed by 0 bases and 2 bases, with 12 bases remaining between them. The CDR3 is 17 residues long. DNA of the CDR3: TGCGCCAGCAGCTTGGCCCGAACAGGGACTGGGGCCAACGTCCTGACTTTC. It yields the protein CASSLARTGTGANVLTF.

This clonotype was seen just once. The V gene is TRBV4-2, the J gene TRBJ1-5; TRBD1 agrees at 8 bases. J gave up 7 bases and V 0 bases, and 8 bases lay outside the gene matches. Per the germline V gene, CDR1 is LGHNA and CDR2 is YNFKEQ. This CDR3 region has 16 residues. The CDR3 reads CASSQDVDRVSQPQHF. Here the CDR3 DNA reads TGTGCCAGCAGCCAAGACGTGGACAGGGTAAGCCAGCCCCAGCATTTT.

A note on this clonotype: This sequence may be a read error, since a much larger clone differs from it by one base. The CDR3 DNA is TGCAGTGCTAGCCCCACCCTAGCGGGACTTACCACAGATACGCAGTATTTT. It is translated as CSASPTLAGLTTDTQYF. V gene TRBV20-1 combines with J gene TRBJ2-3, with 9 bases that match TRBD2. V shed 3 bases and J 2 bases; nucleotides not matched to a gene: 12. Germline V lookup: CDR1 DFQATT, CDR2 SNEGSKA (reference sequence). The CDR3 runs 17 residues.

This clonotype came up many times. The chain carries TRBV7-2 and TRBJ2-1, with 7 bases lining up with TRBD2. J gave up 0 bases and V 5 bases, and 4 bases lay outside the gene matches. The CDR3 consists of 15 residues. CDR1 and CDR2 (germline): SGHTA, FQGNSA. The CDR3 DNA reads TGTGCCAGCAGCCGGCGGGGGAGCTCCTACAATGAGCAGTTCTTC. Amino acid sequence: CASSRRGSSYNEQFF.

This clonotype occurred many times. V gene TRBV20-1 combines with J gene TRBJ2-1, with 9 bases fitting TRBD2. Per germline, CDR1 DFQATT and CDR2 SNEGSKA (reference sequence). This CDR3 is built from 16 residues. Trimming cost V 0 bases and J 7 bases; bases outside gene matches: 10. Here the CDR3 reads CSARDWASGDQNEQFF. DNA of the CDR3: TGCAGTGCTAGAGATTGGGCTAGCGGGGACCAGAATGAGCAGTTCTTC.

This clonotype has at least ten counts. The rearrangement joins TRBV29-1 to TRBJ2-1, with TRBD1 identical over 10 bases. The trim removed 3 bases at V and 10 bases at J, leaving 9 bases unmatched. Germline V gene lookup returns CDR1 SQVTM and CDR2 ANQGSEA. CDR3 length: 14 residues. Written as DNA, the CDR3 is TGCAGCGTTGACGGGACAGGGGTGTCTATCGAGCAGTTCTTC. Amino acids: CSVDGTGVSIEQFF.

J is TRBJ2-1 and V is TRBV5-1; D may be TRBD1 (5 bases). This CDR3 spans 14 amino acids. Germline V gives CDR1 SGHRS, CDR2 YFSETQ. Trimming took 4 bases from V and 4 from J, leaving 12 bases between them. CDR3 loop: CASSPLQAYNEQFF. DNA of the CDR3: TGCGCCAGCAGCCCCTTACAGGCTTACAATGAGCAGTTCTTC.

In its sample, this clonotype was seen many times. The chain is built from TRBV6-6 and TRBJ2-5; D gene unclear. Trimming removed 4 bases from V and 5 bases from J, with 11 bases in between. This CDR3 contains 13 residues. Germline CDR1 and CDR2: MNHNY and SVGAGI (reference sequence). The chain's CDR3 is CASSSPLYETQYF. The CDR3 coding sequence is TGTGCCAGCAGTTCCCCCCTGTACGAGACCCAGTACTTC.

This clonotype was seen only a few times. The rearrangement joins TRBV24-1 to TRBJ2-2; possibly TRBD2 for D (6 bases). CDR1 and CDR2 from the germline V gene are KGHDR and SFDVKD. Deletions cut 5 bases from V and 2 bases from J, with 8 bases between. CDR3 length: 14 residues. The CDR3 region is CATSAGTNTGELFF. DNA for the CDR3: TGTGCCACCAGTGCAGGGACTAACACCGGGGAGCTGTTTTTT.

This chain connects TRBV12-3 or TRBV12-4 to TRBJ1-5, with D possibly TRBD1 on 5 matching bases. The CDR3 extends over 16 amino acids. V was trimmed by 6 bases and J by 2 bases, leaving 17 bases between them. DNA of the CDR3: TGTGCCAGCAGCCCACAGGCGAGGGCAGGCAATCAGCCCCAGCATTTT. Protein: CASSPQARAGNQPQHF.

Ten or more counts support this clonotype. The rearrangement links TRBV29-1 to TRBJ2-3; D not resolved. CDR1 is SQVTM, CDR2 ANQGSEA, per germline. Trimming cost V 4 bases and J 2 bases, with 7 bases left between them. This CDR3 contains 12 residues. The CDR3 bases are TGCAGCGTTGGCCCGTACACAGATACGCAGTATTTT. Translating it yields CSVGPYTDTQYF.

This clonotype came up a few times. The V call is TRBV5-1, the J call TRBJ1-4; possibly TRBD1 for D (6 bases). The germline V gene has CDR1 SGHRS and CDR2 YFSETQ. The CDR3 extends over 14 amino acids. Deletions cut 0 bases from V and 7 bases from J, with 10 bases between. The DNA of the CDR3 is TGCGCCAGCAGCTTGGACAGGGAGGGTGAAAAACTGTTTTTT. It encodes CASSLDREGEKLFF.

This clonotype was detected ten times or more. The CDR3 DNA is TGCGCCAGCAGACAGGGCACGGCTGAAGCTTTCTTT. This encodes CASRQGTAEAFF. The gene calls are TRBV5-1 and TRBJ1-1; weak D call: TRBD1 (6 bases). Germline V gene lookup returns CDR1 SGHRS and CDR2 YFSETQ. The CDR3 totals 12 residues. V lost 5 bases to trimming and J lost 6 bases, with 11 bases between them.